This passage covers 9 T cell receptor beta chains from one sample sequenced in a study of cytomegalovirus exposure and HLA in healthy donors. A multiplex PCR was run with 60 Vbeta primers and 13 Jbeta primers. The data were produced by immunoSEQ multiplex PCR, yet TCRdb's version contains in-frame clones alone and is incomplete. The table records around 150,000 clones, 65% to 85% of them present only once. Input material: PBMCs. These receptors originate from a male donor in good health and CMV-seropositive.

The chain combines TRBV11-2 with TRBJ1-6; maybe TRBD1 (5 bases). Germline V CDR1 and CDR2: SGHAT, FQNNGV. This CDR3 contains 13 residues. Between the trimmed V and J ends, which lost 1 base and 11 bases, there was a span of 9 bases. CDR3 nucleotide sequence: TGTGCCAGCAGCTTAGGACAGAACCCACCCCTCCACTTT. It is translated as CASSLGQNPPLHF.

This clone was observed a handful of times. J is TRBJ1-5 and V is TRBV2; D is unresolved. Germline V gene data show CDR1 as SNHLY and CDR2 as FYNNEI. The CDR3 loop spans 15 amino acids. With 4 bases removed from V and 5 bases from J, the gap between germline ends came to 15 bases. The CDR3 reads CASSAPPLGDQPQHF. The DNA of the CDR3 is TGTGCCAGCAGTGCCCCACCTCTAGGCGATCAGCCCCAGCATTTT. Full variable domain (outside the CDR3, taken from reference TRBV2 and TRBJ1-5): EPEVTQTPSHQVTQMGQEVILRCVPISNHLYFYWYRQILGQKVEFLVSFYNNEISEKSEIFDDQFSVERPDGSNFTLKIRSTKLEDSAMYFCASSAPPLGDQPQHFGDGTRLSIL.

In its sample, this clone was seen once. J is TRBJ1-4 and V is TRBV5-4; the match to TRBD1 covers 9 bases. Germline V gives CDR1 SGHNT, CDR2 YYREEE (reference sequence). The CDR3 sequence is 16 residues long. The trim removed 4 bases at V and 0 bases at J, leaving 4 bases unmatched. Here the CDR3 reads CASSGGQGTTNEKLFF. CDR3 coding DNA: TGTGCCAGCAGCGGGGGACAGGGAACAACTAATGAAAAACTGTTTTTT.

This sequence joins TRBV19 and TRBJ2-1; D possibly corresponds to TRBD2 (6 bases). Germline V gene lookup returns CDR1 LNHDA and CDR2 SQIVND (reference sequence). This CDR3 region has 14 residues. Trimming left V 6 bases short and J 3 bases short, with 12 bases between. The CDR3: CASRVGTYYNEQFF. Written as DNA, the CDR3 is TGTGCCAGTAGGGTGGGGACTTACTACAATGAGCAGTTCTTC.

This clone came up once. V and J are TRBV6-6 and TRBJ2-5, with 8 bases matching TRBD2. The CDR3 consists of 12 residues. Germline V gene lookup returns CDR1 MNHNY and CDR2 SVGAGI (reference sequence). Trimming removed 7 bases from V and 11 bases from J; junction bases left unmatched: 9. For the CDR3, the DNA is TGTGCCAGCAACGAGGGGGAGCGGGAGCAGTACTTC. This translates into CASNEGEREQYF.

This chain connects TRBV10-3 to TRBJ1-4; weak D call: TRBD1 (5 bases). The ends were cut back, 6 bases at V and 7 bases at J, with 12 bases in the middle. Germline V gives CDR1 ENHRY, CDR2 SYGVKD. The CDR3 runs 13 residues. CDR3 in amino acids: CAIRTDDGEKLFF. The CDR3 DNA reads TGTGCCATCAGGACAGACGACGGTGAAAAACTGTTTTTT.

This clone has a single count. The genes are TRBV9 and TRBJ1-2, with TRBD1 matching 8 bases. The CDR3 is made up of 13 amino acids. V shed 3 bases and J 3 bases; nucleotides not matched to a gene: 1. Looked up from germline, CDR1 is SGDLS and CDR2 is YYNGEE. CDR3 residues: CASSEGQDYGYTF. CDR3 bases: TGTGCCAGCAGCGAGGGACAGGACTATGGCTACACCTTC.

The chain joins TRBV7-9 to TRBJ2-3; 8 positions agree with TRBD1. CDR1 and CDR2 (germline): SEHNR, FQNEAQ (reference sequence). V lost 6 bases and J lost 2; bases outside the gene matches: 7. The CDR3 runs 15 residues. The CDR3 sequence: CASSRQGMNTDTQYF. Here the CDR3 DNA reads TGTGCCAGCAGTCGACAGGGGATGAACACAGATACGCAGTATTTT.

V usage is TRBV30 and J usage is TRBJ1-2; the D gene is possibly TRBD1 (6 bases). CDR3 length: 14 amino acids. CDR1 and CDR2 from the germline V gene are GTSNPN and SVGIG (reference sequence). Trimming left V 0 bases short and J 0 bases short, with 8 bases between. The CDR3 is CAWSVTGSNYGYTF. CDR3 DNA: TGTGCCTGGAGTGTGACAGGTTCTAACTATGGCTACACCTTC.